The rows below give T cell receptor beta chains drawn from one sample of a study of regulatory T cells in long-lasting Graves disease. TCRdb re-analysed the multiplex PCR reads in MiXCR, keeping a single row per CDR3 protein. The data show 450,000 or so distinct CDR3 sequences, 20% to 25% seen once. The material sequenced was peripheral blood mononuclear cells (PBMCs), taken when the disease was refractory, from a patient treated with antithyroid drugs. The receptors were gathered from a female donor with Graves disease. Each CDR3 is given with its conserved first and last residue. Each record gives: CDR3 length, V gene, J gene, clone size, D gene, CDR3 DNA, CDR3 protein. A D gene is named only where the DNA matches it firmly. A clone size is listed for some rows: how often the clone was seen (once, few, many), or a class if it is expanded.

len: 13; v_gene: TRBV30; j_gene: TRBJ2-1; abundance: NA; d_gene: TRBD1; CDR3nt: TGTGCCTGGAGCATTAATCAGGGGGCGGAGCAGTTCTTC; CDR3aa: CAWSINQGAEQFF
len: 18; v_gene: TRBV5-1; j_gene: TRBJ2-2; abundance: NA; d_gene: NA; CDR3nt: TGCGCCAGCAGCTTAGGTTTAGGGGGACACTCGAACACCGGGGAGCTGTTTTTT; CDR3aa: CASSLGLGGHSNTGELFF
len: 12; v_gene: TRBV29-1; j_gene: TRBJ2-2; abundance: many; d_gene: TRBD2; CDR3nt: TGCAGCGTTGCAGCGGGAGGGCCGGAGCTGTTTTTT; CDR3aa: CSVAAGGPELFF
len: 14; v_gene: TRBV10-3; j_gene: TRBJ2-2; abundance: few; d_gene: NA; CDR3nt: TGTGCCATCAGTCCGGGACAGAACACCGGGGAGCTGTTTTTT; CDR3aa: CAISPGQNTGELFF
len: 16; v_gene: TRBV7-6; j_gene: TRBJ1-4; abundance: NA; d_gene: NA; CDR3nt: TGTGCCAGCAGCTTAAATGGTGGACCCAAGAATGGAAAACTGTTTTTT; CDR3aa: CASSLNGGPKNGKLFF
len: 15; v_gene: TRBV9; j_gene: TRBJ2-7; abundance: NA; d_gene: NA; CDR3nt: TGTGCCAGCAGCGTAGGTGGTGAAGGCTCCTACGAGCAGTACTTC; CDR3aa: CASSVGGEGSYEQYF
len: 19; v_gene: TRBV10-1; j_gene: TRBJ2-5; abundance: few; d_gene: TRBD2; CDR3nt: TGCGCCAGCAGTGAGTCGACTCGGTATACTAGCGGGAACCAAGAGACCCAGTACTTC; CDR3aa: CASSESTRYTSGNQETQYF
len: 13; v_gene: TRBV15; j_gene: TRBJ2-1; abundance: NA; d_gene: TRBD2; CDR3nt: TGTGCCACTCCGGGAGGAGCGAACAATGAGCAGTTCTTC; CDR3aa: CATPGGANNEQFF
len: 14; v_gene: TRBV19; j_gene: TRBJ1-6; abundance: NA; d_gene: TRBD1; CDR3nt: TGTGCCAGTAGTGCACAGGGGGCGTATTCACCCCTCCACTTT; CDR3aa: CASSAQGAYSPLHF
len: 13; v_gene: TRBV29-1; j_gene: TRBJ1-1; abundance: many; d_gene: NA; CDR3nt: TGCAGCGCCTACAGGGCGGCGGACACTGAAGCTTTCTTT; CDR3aa: CSAYRAADTEAFF
len: 17; v_gene: TRBV10-3; j_gene: TRBJ1-1; abundance: few; d_gene: TRBD1; CDR3nt: TGTGCCATCAGTGAGTGGGACAGCGGGGGGATGAACACTGAAGCTTTCTTT; CDR3aa: CAISEWDSGGMNTEAFF
len: 14; v_gene: TRBV3-1; j_gene: TRBJ1-4; abundance: few; d_gene: NA; CDR3nt: TGTGCCAGCAGTATAGGGACAACTAATGAAAAACTGTTTTTT; CDR3aa: CASSIGTTNEKLFF
len: 13; v_gene: TRBV5-6; j_gene: TRBJ2-7; abundance: NA; d_gene: NA; CDR3nt: TGTGCCAGCAGCCCCTTTAGCTTGTACGAGCAGTACTTC; CDR3aa: CASSPFSLYEQYF